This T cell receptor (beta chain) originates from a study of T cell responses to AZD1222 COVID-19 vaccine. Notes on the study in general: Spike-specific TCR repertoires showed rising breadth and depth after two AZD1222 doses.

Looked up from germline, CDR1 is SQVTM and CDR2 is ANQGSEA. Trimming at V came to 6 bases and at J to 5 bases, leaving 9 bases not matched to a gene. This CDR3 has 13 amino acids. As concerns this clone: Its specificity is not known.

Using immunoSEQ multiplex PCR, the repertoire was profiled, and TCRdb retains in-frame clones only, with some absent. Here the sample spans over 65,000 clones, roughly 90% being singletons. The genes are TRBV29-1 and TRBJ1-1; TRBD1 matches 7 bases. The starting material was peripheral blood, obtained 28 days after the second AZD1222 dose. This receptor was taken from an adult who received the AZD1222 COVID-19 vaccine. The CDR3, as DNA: TGCAGCGTCAGGACAGGATCGGGGACTGAAGCTTTCTTT. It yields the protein CSVRTGSGTEAFF.